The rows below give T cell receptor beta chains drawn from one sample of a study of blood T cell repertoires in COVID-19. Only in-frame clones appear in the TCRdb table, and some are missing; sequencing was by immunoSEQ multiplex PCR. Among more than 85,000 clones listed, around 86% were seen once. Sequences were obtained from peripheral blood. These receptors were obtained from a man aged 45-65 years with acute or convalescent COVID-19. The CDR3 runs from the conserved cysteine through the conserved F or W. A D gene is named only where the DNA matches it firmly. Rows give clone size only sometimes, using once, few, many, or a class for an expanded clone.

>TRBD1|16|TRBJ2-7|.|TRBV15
TGTGCCACCAGCAGGGCTCCGGGACAGGGGTGGAACGAGCAGTACTTC
CATSRAPGQGWNEQYF
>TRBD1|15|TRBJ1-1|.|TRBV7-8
TGTGCCAGCAGCTTACCAGGGGGCGGGAACACTGAAGCTTTCTTT
CASSLPGGGNTEAFF
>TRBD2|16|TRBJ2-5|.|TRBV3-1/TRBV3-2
TGTGCCAGCAGCCAAGAACCGGGGGGGTACCAAGAGACCCAGTACTTC
CASSQEPGGYQETQYF
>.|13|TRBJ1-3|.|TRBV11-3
TGTGCCAGCAGCTTCTTCGCTGGAAACACCATATATTTT
CASSFFAGNTIYF
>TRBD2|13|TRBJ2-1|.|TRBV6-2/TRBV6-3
TGTGCCAGCAGTCCCCGACTAGCTGGCGAGCAGTTCTTC
CASSPRLAGEQFF
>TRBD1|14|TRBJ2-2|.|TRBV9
TGTGCCAGCAGCGGGGGACAGGGGCCCGGGGAGCTGTTTTTT
CASSGGQGPGELFF
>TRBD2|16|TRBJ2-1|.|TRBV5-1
TGCGCCAGCAGCTTGACTAGCGGGAGGCCCTACAATGAGCAGTTCTTC
CASSLTSGRPYNEQFF
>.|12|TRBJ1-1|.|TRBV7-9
TGTGCCAGCAGCTTACGACGGGATAAGGCTTTCTTT
CASSLRRDKAFF
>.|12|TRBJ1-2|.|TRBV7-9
TGTGCCAGCAGCTTACCCCAGATGAGCTACACCTTC
CASSLPQMSYTF
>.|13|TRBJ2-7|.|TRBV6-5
TGTGCCAGCAGTTGGGGACAAGCCTACGAGCAGTACTTC
CASSWGQAYEQYF
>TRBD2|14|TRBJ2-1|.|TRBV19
TGTGCCAGTAGTATCAGCGGGGGGGCCCTAAAGCAGTTCTTC
CASSISGGALKQFF
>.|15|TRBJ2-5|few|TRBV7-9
TGTGCCAGCAGCTTAGCCGGCGGGGTCGTAGAGACCCAGTACTTC
CASSLAGGVVETQYF
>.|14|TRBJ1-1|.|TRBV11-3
TGTGCCAGCAGCCCACAGGGAGAGAACACTGAAGCTTTCTTT
CASSPQGENTEAFF
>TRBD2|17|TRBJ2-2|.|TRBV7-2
TGTGCCAGCAGCTGGACTAGCGGGGGACAGGGCACCGGGGAGCTGTTTTTT
CASSWTSGGQGTGELFF
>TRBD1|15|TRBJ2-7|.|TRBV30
TGTGCCTGGAGTGGTAGACAGGGGAGCTCCTACGAGCAGTACTTC
CAWSGRQGSSYEQYF
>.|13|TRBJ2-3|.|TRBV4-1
TGCGCCAGCAGCCACATAGCGGAGGATACGCAGTATTTT
CASSHIAEDTQYF
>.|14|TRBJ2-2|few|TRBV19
TGTGCCAGTAGTATAGCTCTAGAGCAGACGGAGCTGTTTTTT
CASSIALEQTELFF
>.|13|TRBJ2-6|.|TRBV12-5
TGTGCTAGTGGTTACAGTGGGGCCAACGTCCTGACTTTC
CASGYSGANVLTF
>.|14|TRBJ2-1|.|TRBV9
TGTGCCAGCAGCGCGAGGAGCTCCTACAATGAGCAGTTCTTC
CASSARSSYNEQFF
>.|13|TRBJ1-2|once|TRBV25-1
TGTGCCAGCAGCCTCCAGGGTGGTAGAGGCTACACCTTC
CASSLQGGRGYTF
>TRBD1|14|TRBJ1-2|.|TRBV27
TGTGCCAGCAGTCGGGGACAGGGGGGCCATGGCTACACCTTC
CASSRGQGGHGYTF
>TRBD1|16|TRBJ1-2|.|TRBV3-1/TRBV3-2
TGTGCCAGCAGCCAATTCAACAGGGGGCGCGGCTATGGCTACACCTTC
CASSQFNRGRGYGYTF
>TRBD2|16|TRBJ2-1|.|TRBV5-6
TGTGCCAGCAGCTATGATAGCGGGGGCGAGTCCGGTGAGCAGTTCTTC
CASSYDSGGESGEQFF
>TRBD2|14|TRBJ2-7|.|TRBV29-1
TGCAGCGTTGAAAGACTAGCGGGCGGCTACGAGCAGTACTTC
CSVERLAGGYEQYF
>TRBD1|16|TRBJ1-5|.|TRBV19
TGTGCCAGTAGCGTTACAGGGGTCTATAGCAATCAGCCCCAGCATTTT
CASSVTGVYSNQPQHF
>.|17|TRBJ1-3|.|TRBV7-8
TGTGCCAGCAGCTTAGGCACCCCATGGGCCTCTGGAAACACCATATATTTT
CASSLGTPWASGNTIYF
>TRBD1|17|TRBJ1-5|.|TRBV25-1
TGTGCCAGCAGTGAAGGGAAGGGGGCTGGGAGCAATCAGCCCCAGCATTTT
CASSEGKGAGSNQPQHF
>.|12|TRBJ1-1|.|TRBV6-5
TGTGCCAGCAGGGAGGGTCGATCTGAAGCTTTCTTT
CASREGRSEAFF
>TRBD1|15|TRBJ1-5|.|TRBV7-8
TGTGCCAGCAGCCGGACAGGGGGCGGCAATCAGCCCCAGCATTTT
CASSRTGGGNQPQHF
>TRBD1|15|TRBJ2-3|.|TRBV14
TGTGCCAGCAGCTACAGGGGGCACGGCACAGATACGCAGTATTTT
CASSYRGHGTDTQYF
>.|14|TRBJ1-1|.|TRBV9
TGTGCCAGCAGCGTAGAAACCTGGGGGCCTGAAGCTTTCTTT
CASSVETWGPEAFF
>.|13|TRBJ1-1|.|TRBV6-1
TGTGCCAGCGGTACAGGGTGGCACACTGAAGCTTTCTTT
CASGTGWHTEAFF
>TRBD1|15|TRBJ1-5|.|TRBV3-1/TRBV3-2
TGTGCCAGCAGCCATCGACAGGGGGCACGTCAGCCCCAGCATTTT
CASSHRQGARQPQHF
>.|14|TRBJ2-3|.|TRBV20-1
TGCAGTGCTAATGAGGGGGGTTTCTCAGATACGCAGTATTTT
CSANEGGFSDTQYF
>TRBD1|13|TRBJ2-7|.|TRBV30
TGTGCCTGGAGTTCCTCGACAGGGACCGAGCAGTACTTC
CAWSSSTGTEQYF
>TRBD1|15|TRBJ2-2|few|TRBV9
TGTGCCAGCAGCGTAACAGGGGGCAACACCGGGGAGCTGTTTTTT
CASSVTGGNTGELFF
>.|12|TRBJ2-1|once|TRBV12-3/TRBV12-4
TGTGCCAGCACCCATGTTGCGGCTGAGCAGTTCTTC
CASTHVAAEQFF
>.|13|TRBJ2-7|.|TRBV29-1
TGCAGCGTTCACGGGGGGCCCTCCTACGAGCAGTACTTC
CSVHGGPSYEQYF
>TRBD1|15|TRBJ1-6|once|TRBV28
TGTGCCAGCATCCGACAGGGAACATCTAATTCACCCCTCCACTTT
CASIRQGTSNSPLHF
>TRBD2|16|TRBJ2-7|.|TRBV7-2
TGTGCCAGCAGCTTAGCTGCTAGCGGGGCCACCTACGAGCAGTACTTC
CASSLAASGATYEQYF
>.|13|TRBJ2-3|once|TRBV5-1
TGCGCCAGCACCCTTACAAGCACAGATACGCAGTATTTT
CASTLTSTDTQYF
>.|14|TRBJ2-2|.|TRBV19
TGTGCCAGTAGGTTAGGACAGAACACCGGGGAGCTGTTTTTT
CASRLGQNTGELFF
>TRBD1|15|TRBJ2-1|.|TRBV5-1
TGCGCCAGCAGCTGGGGACAGGGAGGGAACTATGAGCAGTTCTTC
CASSWGQGGNYEQFF
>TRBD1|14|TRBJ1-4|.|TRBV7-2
TGTGCCAGCAGCACCGCGGGACAGTATGAAAAACTGTTTTTT
CASSTAGQYEKLFF
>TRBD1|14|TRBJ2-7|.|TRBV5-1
TGCGCCAGCAGCGTGGGACAGGGGGCCTACGAGCAGTACTTC
CASSVGQGAYEQYF
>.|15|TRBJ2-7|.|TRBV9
TGTGCCAGCAGCTCCAAGGATACAGGGTTTGGCGAGCAGTACTTC
CASSSKDTGFGEQYF
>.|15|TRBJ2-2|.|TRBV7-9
TGTGCCAGCAGCTTATACCTGGAGTTCACCGGGGAGCTGTTTTTT
CASSLYLEFTGELFF
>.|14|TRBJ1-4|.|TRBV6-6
TGTGCCAGCATGCCTGACAGTTGGAGTGAAAAACTGTTTTTT
CASMPDSWSEKLFF
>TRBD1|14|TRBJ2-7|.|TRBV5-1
TGCGCCAGCAGCCCCCAGACAGGGGGCTACGAGCAGTACTTC
CASSPQTGGYEQYF
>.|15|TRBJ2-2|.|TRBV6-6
TGTGCCAGCAGTCTCGCGACAGGACCCACCGGGGAGCTGTTTTTT
CASSLATGPTGELFF
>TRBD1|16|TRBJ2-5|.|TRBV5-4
TGTGCCAGCAGCTTCCGTGACAGGGCAAACCAAGAGACCCAGTACTTC
CASSFRDRANQETQYF